The 8 T cell receptor beta chains below were found in one sample sequenced in a study of blood T cells in healthy people across ages. A second about 7 to 12 cycle PCR used barcoded and J-beta primers. TCRdb re-called the 5' RACE reads through MiXCR, storing one row per CDR3 protein. The sample contains about 1.6 million distinct CDR3 sequences, roughly 30% of which appear only once. The material sequenced was blood. These TCRs come from a woman in her twenties or thirties in good health.

This clonotype occurred many times. The chain uses TRBV7-3 and TRBJ2-7, with a possible D match to TRBD1 (5 bases). CDR3 size: 14 residues. The ends were cut back, 7 bases at V and 0 bases at J, with 13 bases in the middle. CDR1 and CDR2 (germline): SGHTA, FQGTGA. The CDR3 sequence is CASKPQANSYEQYF. The DNA of the CDR3 is TGTGCCAGCAAGCCACAGGCAAACTCCTACGAGCAGTACTTC.

Here the CDR3 reads CASSLFIAGRYEQYF. The CDR3 DNA sequence: TGCGCCAGCAGCTTGTTTATAGCGGGACGGTACGAGCAGTACTTC. The chain joins TRBV5-1 to TRBJ2-7; 8 positions match TRBD2. The germline gives CDR1 SGHRS, CDR2 YFSETQ. V dropped 1 base and J dropped 4; count of bases not matched to a gene: 7. The CDR3 is made up of 15 amino acids.

As for this clonotype: At one of its ends the junction is not consistent with the germline gene, which may arise from a read error. V and J are TRBV20-1 and TRBJ2-1; the match to TRBD2 covers 10 bases. The CDR3 has 16 amino acids. In germline, CDR1 is DFQATT, CDR2 SNEGSKA (reference sequence). The CDR3 region has the DNA TGCAGTGCTAGAGACCCGGAGAGCGGGGGGGATGATGAGCGGTTCTTC. Translation gives CSARDPESGGDDERFF.

This clonotype was recorded a few times. CDR3 loop: CASSYSDTSYEQYF. CDR3 in DNA: TGTGCCAGCAGTTACTCGGACACAAGCTACGAGCAGTACTTC. V and J are TRBV6-2 or TRBV6-3 and TRBJ2-7; TRBD1 is a possible D gene (5 bases). The CDR3 is made up of 14 amino acids. Germline V lookup: CDR1 MNHEY, CDR2 SVGEGT. The V end was cut by 0 bases, the J end by 3 bases, with 9 bases between.

This chain links TRBV7-2 with TRBJ2-7; a possible D gene is TRBD2 (6 bases). This CDR3 is 17 amino acids long. Trimming shortened V by 2 bases and J by 4 bases, and 21 bases separated the two germline ends. Germline CDR1 reads SGHTA; CDR2 reads FQGNSA. CDR3 in amino acids: CASSLRTGSVYSYEQYF. The CDR3 DNA reads TGTGCCAGCAGCTTAAGGACCGGGAGCGTCTATTCTTACGAGCAGTACTTC.

The chain joins TRBV5-1 to TRBJ2-7; D is perhaps TRBD2 (6 bases). Germline V gene sequence: CDR1 SGHRS, CDR2 YFSETQ. This CDR3 comprises 16 residues. V lost 5 bases and J lost 2, with 20 bases in between. The CDR3 here is CASRAFPGTDTYEQYF. The CDR3 nucleotides read TGCGCCAGCAGAGCCTTCCCGGGGACTGATACCTACGAGCAGTACTTC.

In regard to this clonotype: Its ends do not fully match the called genes, so a read error is possible. V is TRBV7-8 and J is TRBJ2-5, with 7 bases lining up with TRBD1. In germline, CDR1 is SGHVS, CDR2 FQNEAQ. The length of the CDR3 is 16 residues. The DNA of the CDR3 is TGTGCCTGCAGCTTAATAGGGGGCGAGGTAGGAGAGACCCAGTACTTC. It yields the protein CACSLIGGEVGETQYF.

This clonotype showed up many times. This chain links TRBV4-2 with TRBJ2-3, with 13 positions matching TRBD2. This CDR3 region has 18 residues. CDR1 and CDR2 from the germline V gene are LGHNA and YNFKEQ. Trimming at V came to 1 base and at J to 0 bases, leaving 4 bases not matched to a gene. The CDR3 DNA reads as TGTGCCAGCAGCCAAGGACTAGCGGGGGGATCTAGCACAGATACGCAGTATTTT. This codes for CASSQGLAGGSSTDTQYF.